Listed here are 10 T cell receptor beta chains from one sample, sequenced in a study of shared clonotypes between healthy human individuals. Sequencing used immunoSEQ multiplex PCR; TCRdb keeps in-frame clones, though not all of them. Of some 2,100,000 clones in the sample, more than 90% were seen once. The sample was naive CD4+ T cells sorted from blood. The subset was: CD45RA+ positively selected. These receptors were taken from a man between 18 and 35 years old in good health.

CDR3 DNA: TGTGCCAGCAGCTTGATTGGGCAGGCCGACAATGAGCAGTTCTTC. It translates to CASSLIGQADNEQFF. The chain employs TRBV5-4 and TRBJ2-1; D is ambiguous. The CDR3 has 15 residues. Germline-derived CDR1 and CDR2 are SGHNT and YYREEE (reference sequence). V dropped 1 base and J dropped 5 bases, with 13 bases sitting between them.

The chain carries TRBV7-9 and TRBJ2-3; TRBD1 might be the D (6 bases). Germline V gives CDR1 SEHNR, CDR2 FQNEAQ (reference sequence). The V gene lost 11 bases and the J gene lost 2 bases, with 14 bases spanning the gap. The CDR3 has 13 amino acids. The CDR3 protein is CAVTGQLTDTQYF. The DNA of the CDR3 is TGTGCCGTCACCGGACAGCTCACAGATACGCAGTATTTT.

This sequence joins TRBV4-1 and TRBJ1-1, with 8 bases aligning to TRBD1. Losses at the gene ends were 4 bases for V and 2 bases for J; bases not matched to a gene: 6. CDR1 and CDR2 from the germline V gene are MGHRA and YSYEKL. This CDR3 is 15 amino acids long. CDR3 in amino acids: CASSPPGQANTEAFF. CDR3 coding DNA: TGCGCCAGCAGCCCACCGGGACAGGCTAACACTGAAGCTTTCTTT.

This rearrangement joins TRBV5-8 to TRBJ1-5; unclear D gene. V lost 3 bases, J lost 2 bases, and 9 bases lay in between. The CDR3 is 14 residues long. The germline V gene encodes CDR1 SGHTS and CDR2 YDEGEE. The CDR3 sequence: CASSSRLGNQPQHF. In nucleotides, the CDR3 is TGTGCCAGCAGCTCCAGACTCGGCAATCAGCCCCAGCATTTT.

The chain couples TRBV30 to TRBJ1-5, with a weak D call TRBD1 (6 bases). Trimming cost V 2 bases and J 9 bases, with 14 bases left between them. The CDR3 totals 13 residues. CDR1 and CDR2 from the germline V gene are GTSNPN and SVGIG (reference sequence). CDR3 amino acids: CAWSSRGPRPQHF. The CDR3 bases are TGTGCCTGGAGTTCCCGGGGGCCTAGGCCCCAGCATTTT. Drawing the rest from reference TRBV30 and TRBJ1-5, the complete variable domain is SQTIHQWPATLVQPVGSPLSLECTVEGTSNPNLYWYRQAAGRGLQLLFYSVGIGQISSEVPQNLSASRPQDRQFILSSKKLLLSDSGFYLCAWSSRGPRPQHFGDGTRLSIL.

This clone was detected only once. The chain joins TRBV5-4 to TRBJ1-1; D may be TRBD1 (5 bases). This CDR3 has 16 amino acids. V was cut by 0 bases and J by 0 bases, with 12 bases left in between. Per the germline V gene, CDR1 is SGHNT and CDR2 is YYREEE (reference sequence). Here the CDR3 reads CASSLGGEGLNTEAFF. The CDR3 nucleotides read TGTGCCAGCAGCTTGGGTGGGGAGGGGTTGAACACTGAAGCTTTCTTT.

The rearrangement joins TRBV19 to TRBJ2-1; 10 nucleotides agree with TRBD2. V shed 3 bases and J 8 bases; nucleotides not matched to a gene: 4. This CDR3 spans 14 amino acids. Germline assignment: CDR1 LNHDA and CDR2 SQIVND (reference sequence). The DNA for the CDR3 is TGTGCCAGTAGTATCAGCGGGGGGGCCGATGAGCAGTTCTTC. Translation: CASSISGGADEQFF.

About this clone: This sample includes further DNA sequences coding for the same CDR3. V gene TRBV27 combines with J gene TRBJ1-6; the match to TRBD1 covers 8 bases. Trimming took 2 bases from V and 6 from J; bases not matched to a gene: 0. This CDR3 has 14 residues. Per germline, CDR1 MNHEY and CDR2 SMNVEV (reference sequence). CDR3 loop: CASSLDRGNSPLHF. Written as DNA, the CDR3 is TGTGCCAGCAGTTTAGACAGGGGTAATTCACCCCTCCACTTT.

The chain uses TRBV6-6 and TRBJ1-6; possible D gene TRBD1, 6 bases. Germline CDR1 is MNHNY and CDR2 is SVGAGI (reference sequence). This CDR3 region has 16 residues. Deletions cut 7 bases from V and 9 bases from J, with 22 bases between. This CDR3 reads CASTLGGGKFGSPLHF. The CDR3 coding sequence is TGTGCCAGCACCCTAGGGGGAGGGAAGTTTGGTTCACCCCTCCACTTT.

The CDR3 DNA reads as TGCGCCAGCAGCTTGGGCGACGGGAGGTCCTACGAGCAGTACTTC. It codes for CASSLGDGRSYEQYF. The rearrangement uses TRBV5-1 and TRBJ2-7, with 7 positions matching TRBD2. Germline V gene data show CDR1 as SGHRS and CDR2 as YFSETQ. With 0 bases clipped from V and 1 base from J, the junction kept 4 bases outside the gene matches. This CDR3 spans 15 amino acids.